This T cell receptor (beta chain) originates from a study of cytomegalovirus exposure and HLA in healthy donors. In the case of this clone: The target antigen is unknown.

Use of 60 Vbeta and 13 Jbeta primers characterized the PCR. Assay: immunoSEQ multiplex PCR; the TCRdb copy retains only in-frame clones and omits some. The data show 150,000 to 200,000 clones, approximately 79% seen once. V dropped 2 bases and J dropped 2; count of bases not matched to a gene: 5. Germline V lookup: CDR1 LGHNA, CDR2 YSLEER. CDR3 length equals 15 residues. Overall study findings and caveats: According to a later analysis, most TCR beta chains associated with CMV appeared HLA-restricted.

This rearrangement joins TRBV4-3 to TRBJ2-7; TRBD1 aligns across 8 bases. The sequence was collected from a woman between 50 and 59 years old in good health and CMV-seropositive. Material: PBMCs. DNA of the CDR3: TGCGCCAGCAGCCAATCCATGGACAGGGCCTACGAGCAGTACTTC. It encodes CASSQSMDRAYEQYF.